There are many counts of the clone carrying this T cell receptor (beta chain). Antigen specificity is unknown. The source of the sample is a study of quantifying T cell responses using KT2 cells. In the study overall: cDNA was made from DNase-treated RNA using alpha and beta constant primers. Study-wide results and caveats: Input KT2 cell number predicted KT2 alpha and beta sequence counts linearly over several orders of magnitude. Detection of KT2 sequences held at the lowest tested level, about one cell per 100,000 PBMC.

A single-stranded UMI oligo with SP2 sequence was ligated to cDNA 3' ends. The first PCR ran 4 to 5 cycles with an equimolar RC1.1 and RC1.2 beta primer mix. TCRdb fed the UMI-ligation and nested PCR reads into MiXCR, producing one record per CDR3 protein. In the table there are approximately 54,000 distinct CDR3 sequences, roughly 11% of which are singletons. Sequencing was done on a sample of PBMCs spiked with cells of the T cell clone KT2. This clonotype was sampled from a human donor.

CDR3 in DNA: TGTGCCAGCAGTTTGAGGACAGGGAGCCACGAGCAGTACTTC. Its translation: CASSLRTGSHEQYF. The chain employs TRBV12-3 or TRBV12-4 and TRBJ2-7; 8 bases are shared with TRBD1. This CDR3 contains 14 residues. V was clipped by 3 bases and J by 5 bases; unmatched bases: 6.